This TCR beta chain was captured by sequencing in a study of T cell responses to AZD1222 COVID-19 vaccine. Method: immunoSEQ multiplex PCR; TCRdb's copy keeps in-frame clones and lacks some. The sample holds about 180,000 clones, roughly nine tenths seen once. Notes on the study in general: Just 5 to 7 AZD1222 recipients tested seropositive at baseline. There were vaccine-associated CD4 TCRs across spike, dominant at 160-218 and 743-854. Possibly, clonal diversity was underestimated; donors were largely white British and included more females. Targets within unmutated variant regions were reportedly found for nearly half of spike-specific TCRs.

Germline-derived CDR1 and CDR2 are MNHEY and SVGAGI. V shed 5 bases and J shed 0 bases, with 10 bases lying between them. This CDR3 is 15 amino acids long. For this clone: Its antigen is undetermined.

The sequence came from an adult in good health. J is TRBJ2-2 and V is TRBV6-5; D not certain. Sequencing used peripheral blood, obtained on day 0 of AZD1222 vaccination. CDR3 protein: CASSRHGANTGELFF. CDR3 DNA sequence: TGTGCCAGCAGTAGACATGGAGCGAACACCGGGGAGCTGTTTTTT.